The 27 T cell receptor beta chains in this list originate from one sample, sequenced in a study of cytomegalovirus exposure and HLA in healthy donors. TCRdb keeps only in-frame clones here, not all; method: immunoSEQ multiplex PCR. The sample gives some 180,000 clones, 86% of which show up once; about 7.7% is in the top ten. Sequencing input: PBMCs. These receptors all come from a man younger than 45 in good health and CMV-seropositive.

The chain uses TRBV5-1 and TRBJ2-5; D unclear. Germline V lookup: CDR1 SGHRS, CDR2 YFSETQ. V shed 4 bases and J shed 4 bases, with 11 bases lying between them. This CDR3 is built from 13 residues. In DNA, the CDR3 is TGCGCCAGCAGCAGGTTTCGTTCAGAGACCCAGTACTTC. Amino acids: CASSRFRSETQYF.

The chain uses TRBV7-2 and TRBJ2-3; perhaps TRBD2 as D (5 bases). CDR1 and CDR2 (germline): SGHTA, FQGNSA. Trimming took 3 bases from V and 2 from J, leaving 12 bases between them. The CDR3 is made up of 15 amino acids. CDR3 loop: CASSLAGLFTDTQYF. The CDR3 DNA reads TGTGCCAGCAGCTTGGCGGGCCTCTTCACAGATACGCAGTATTTT.

The rearrangement uses TRBV25-1 and TRBJ1-1; D is uncertain. CDR1 is MGHDK and CDR2 is SYGVNS in the germline V gene. The V gene lost 4 bases and the J gene lost 1 base, with 16 bases spanning the gap. The CDR3 length is 16 residues. In DNA, the CDR3 is TGTGCCAGCAGTGCCACCCTCGGGAGGGAGAACACTGAAGCTTTCTTT. It specifies CASSATLGRENTEAFF.

V is TRBV6-4 and J is TRBJ2-7; perhaps TRBD1 as D (6 bases). Trimming removed 6 bases from V and 3 bases from J, with 12 bases in between. The CDR3 extends over 13 amino acids. The germline V gene encodes CDR1 MRHNA and CDR2 SNTAGT. The CDR3 bases are TGTGCCAGCAGCCCCAGGGGCGGCTACGAGCAGTACTTC. Its translation: CASSPRGGYEQYF.

The rearrangement uses TRBV28 and TRBJ2-7, with D perhaps matching TRBD1 or TRBD2 (5 bases each). CDR3 length: 14 amino acids. Trimming stripped 6 bases from V and 0 bases from J, with 12 bases between. Per germline, CDR1 MDHEN and CDR2 SYDVKM. CDR3 sequence: CASSPGRSSYEQYF. The CDR3, as DNA: TGTGCCAGCAGCCCGGGACGGAGCTCCTACGAGCAGTACTTC.

This chain uses TRBV19 with TRBJ1-1; D call uncertain. Germline lookup yields CDR1 LNHDA and CDR2 SQIVND (reference sequence). The CDR3 covers 12 residues. Trimming shortened V by 6 bases and J by 1 base, and 6 bases separated the two germline ends. The CDR3 reads CASSPGNTEAFF. The CDR3 DNA sequence: TGTGCCAGTAGCCCAGGGAACACTGAAGCTTTCTTT.

This rearrangement joins TRBV2 to TRBJ1-2; D call uncertain. CDR3 length: 14 residues. Trimming cost V 1 base and J 7 bases, with 13 bases left between them. CDR1 is SNHLY, CDR2 FYNNEI, per germline. CDR3 amino acids: CASSEVREIGGYTF. CDR3 sequence (DNA): TGTGCCAGCAGTGAAGTTCGGGAAATCGGTGGCTACACCTTC.

This clone showed up just once. The rearrangement links TRBV2 to TRBJ1-2, with 9 bases lining up with TRBD1. Germline-derived CDR1 and CDR2 are SNHLY and FYNNEI. V shed 6 bases, J shed 4 bases, and the junction held 9 bases outside the gene matches. The CDR3 covers 15 residues. CDR3 loop: CASRPQGAFGYGYTF. CDR3 bases: TGTGCCAGCAGACCACAGGGGGCGTTTGGCTATGGCTACACCTTC.

V usage is TRBV5-1 and J usage is TRBJ2-2, with D hard to call. Germline CDR1 and CDR2: SGHRS and YFSETQ. The length of the CDR3 is 14 residues. The V and J ends lost 4 bases and 1 base respectively, with 8 bases between them. The CDR3 protein is CASSHGQNTGELFF. The CDR3 DNA follows: TGCGCCAGCAGCCACGGCCAGAACACCGGGGAGCTGTTTTTT. The variable domain in full, with the rest retrieved from reference TRBV5-1 and TRBJ2-2, is KAGVTQTPRYLIKTRGQQVTLSCSPISGHRSVSWYQQTPGQGLQFLFEYFSETQRNKGNFPGRFSGRQFSNSRSEMNVSTLELGDSALYLCASSHGQNTGELFFGEGSRLTVL.

The chain couples TRBV27 to TRBJ2-7, with D maybe TRBD2 (6 bases). V lost 3 bases and J 5 bases, leaving 11 bases between the germline ends. This CDR3 is 13 amino acids long. Germline CDR1 MNHEY, CDR2 SMNVEV (reference sequence). CDR3 loop: CASSLGGADEQYF. CDR3 bases: TGTGCCAGCAGTTTGGGGGGAGCGGACGAGCAGTACTTC.

The rearrangement uses TRBV7-2 and TRBJ1-3; D unclear. The CDR3 has 15 amino acids. The V gene lost 2 bases and the J gene lost 0 bases, with 8 bases spanning the gap. Per the germline V gene, CDR1 is SGHTA and CDR2 is FQGNSA. This CDR3 reads CASSLYGHSGNTIYF. CDR3 sequence (DNA): TGTGCCAGCAGCTTATATGGCCACTCTGGAAACACCATATATTTT. Combining the CDR3 with reference TRBV7-2 and TRBJ1-3 gives the whole variable domain GAGVSQSPSNKVTEKGKDVELRCDPISGHTALYWYRQSLGQGLEFLIYFQGNSAPDKSGLPSDRFSAERTGGSVSTLTIQRTQQEDSAVYLCASSLYGHSGNTIYFGEGSWLTVV.

V and J are TRBV6-1 and TRBJ1-1; D remains ambiguous. Germline CDR1 reads MNHNS; CDR2 reads SASEGT. Trimming took off 4 bases at V and 5 bases at J, with 14 bases between the two ends. There are 14 residues in the CDR3. Here the CDR3 DNA reads TGTGCCAGCAGTGCCGGCCCTGGGAGGACTGAAGCTTTCTTT. As protein: CASSAGPGRTEAFF.

V gene TRBV15 combines with J gene TRBJ1-5; 8 nucleotides agree with TRBD1. Germline-derived CDR1 and CDR2 are LNHNV and YYDKDF (reference sequence). The CDR3 runs to 15 residues. Germline trimming cut 1 base from V and 5 bases from J; bases unmatched to any gene: 4. As DNA, the CDR3 is TGTGCCACCAGCAGAGGGGCAGGGGGCCATCAGCCCCAGCATTTT. Protein: CATSRGAGGHQPQHF.

The V gene is TRBV7-3, the J gene TRBJ2-3; D remains ambiguous. Looked up from germline, CDR1 is SGHTA and CDR2 is FQGTGA. This CDR3 has 12 amino acids. V was shortened by 5 bases and J by 3 bases, with 6 bases between the two germline ends. In nucleotides, the CDR3 is TGTGCCAGCAGCGACGGGACAGATACGCAGTATTTT. It encodes CASSDGTDTQYF.

The chain recombines TRBV28 with TRBJ1-4; 9 bases are a match to TRBD1. The germline V gene encodes CDR1 MDHEN and CDR2 SYDVKM. This CDR3 is built from 15 residues. Unmatched junction bases numbered 7, after V lost 3 bases and J lost 8 bases. This CDR3 is CASSFVGTGWEKLFF. The CDR3 DNA sequence: TGTGCCAGCAGTTTCGTGGGGACAGGGTGGGAAAAACTGTTTTTT.

This chain links TRBV19 with TRBJ2-5; TRBD2 agrees at 14 bases. The CDR3 covers 19 residues. V lost 5 bases to trimming and J lost 4 bases; unmatched junction nucleotides: 15. In germline, CDR1 is LNHDA, CDR2 SQIVND (reference sequence). The CDR3 DNA reads TGTGCCAGTAGTGCCCGCGTCTCGACTAGCGGGAGGGCCAGAGAGACCCAGTACTTC. It is translated as CASSARVSTSGRARETQYF.

The rearrangement joins TRBV27 to TRBJ1-1; 7 nucleotides match TRBD1. Germline-derived CDR1 and CDR2 are MNHEY and SMNVEV (reference sequence). V was clipped by 3 bases and J by 5 bases; unmatched bases: 15. The CDR3 extends over 17 amino acids. The CDR3 region has the DNA TGTGCCAGCAGTTTCCGTGCAGGGGGGACAATGGGGACTGAAGCTTTCTTT. This sequence encodes CASSFRAGGTMGTEAFF.

The gene calls are TRBV6-5 and TRBJ2-7; 8 nucleotides agree with TRBD1. V shed 5 bases and J 5 bases; nucleotides not matched to a gene: 11. From germline, CDR1 is MNHEY and CDR2 SVGAGI. The CDR3 consists of 15 residues. CDR3: CASSHPPDRGDEQYF. The CDR3 bases are TGTGCCAGCAGTCATCCGCCTGACAGGGGAGACGAGCAGTACTTC.

A single count supports this clone. The chain combines TRBV19 with TRBJ1-4, with D possibly being TRBD1 (6 bases). The CDR3 is made up of 15 amino acids. V lost 3 bases, J lost 6 bases, and 14 bases lay in between. Looked up from germline, CDR1 is LNHDA and CDR2 is SQIVND (reference sequence). Here the CDR3 DNA reads TGTGCCAGTAGTATCTCGGGGGCGCGAGATGAAAAACTGTTTTTT. Its protein product is CASSISGARDEKLFF.

The chain joins TRBV30 to TRBJ1-2; D gene uncertain. The germline CDR1 and CDR2 sequences are GTSNPN and SVGIG (reference sequence). CDR3 size: 16 residues. V lost 1 base, J lost 5 bases, and 20 bases lay in between. CDR3 coding DNA: TGTGCCTGGAGTGAGATTAGATTGGCGGAAGATTATGGCTACACCTTC. Amino acid sequence: CAWSEIRLAEDYGYTF.

J is TRBJ2-6 and V is TRBV30; D gene uncertain. The CDR3 loop spans 12 amino acids. V lost 7 bases to trimming and J lost 11 bases, with 15 bases between them. CDR1 GTSNPN and CDR2 SVGIG come from the germline V gene (reference sequence). CDR3 bases: TGTGCCTCAAGGGCCCTCCGAGACGTCCTGACTTTC. Its protein product is CASRALRDVLTF.

This clone was picked up a small number of times. The genes are TRBV19 and TRBJ1-1, with D maybe TRBD1 (5 bases). This CDR3 has 15 amino acids. The V end lost 6 bases, the J end lost 0 bases, and 14 bases lay between the germline ends. Germline loops: CDR1 LNHDA, CDR2 SQIVND (reference sequence). CDR3 sequence: CASREGRIMNTEAFF. The DNA of the CDR3 is TGTGCCAGTAGGGAGGGACGGATAATGAACACTGAAGCTTTCTTT.

In this sample, this clone turned up a few times. V and J are TRBV5-6 and TRBJ2-3; tentative D call: TRBD2 (6 bases). Trimming took off 4 bases at V and 3 bases at J, with 6 bases between the two ends. Germline CDR1 SGHDT, CDR2 YYEEEE. This CDR3 spans 12 amino acids. In nucleotides, the CDR3 is TGTGCCAGCAGCGGGGGGACAGATACGCAGTATTTT. Translation: CASSGGTDTQYF.

The J gene is TRBJ2-1, the V gene TRBV27; D is perhaps TRBD2 (5 bases). V was clipped by 6 bases and J by 8 bases, with 14 bases between them. The germline V gene encodes CDR1 MNHEY and CDR2 SMNVEV (reference sequence). This CDR3 is 13 amino acids long. CDR3 region: CASRPLPRDEQFF. The CDR3 DNA sequence: TGTGCCAGCAGGCCCCTCCCGAGGGATGAGCAGTTCTTC.

This chain connects TRBV5-1 to TRBJ2-1; 9 positions agree with TRBD2. Per the germline V gene, CDR1 is SGHRS and CDR2 is YFSETQ. V shed 3 bases and J 6 bases; nucleotides not matched to a gene: 10. The CDR3 sequence is 16 residues long. CDR3 nucleotide sequence: TGCGCCAGCAGCTCTGAGGGCGGGGGGGGCCTCAATGAGCAGTTCTTC. The encoded protein is CASSSEGGGGLNEQFF.

There are a few counts of this clone. CDR3 residues: CASSLWGNEQFF. The DNA of the CDR3 is TGTGCCAGCAGTTTATGGGGGAATGAGCAGTTCTTC. The chain uses TRBV27 and TRBJ2-1; D may match TRBD1 or TRBD2 (5 bases each). Germline CDR1 reads MNHEY; CDR2 reads SMNVEV (reference sequence). This CDR3 comprises 12 residues. Trimming cost V 1 base and J 7 bases, with 5 bases left between them.

This chain links TRBV6-5 with TRBJ2-2; 10 nucleotides line up with TRBD1. Trimming removed 6 bases from V and 4 bases from J; junction bases left unmatched: 5. The V gene's germline CDR1 is MNHEY and CDR2 SVGAGI. The CDR3 runs to 15 residues. The CDR3 nucleotides are TGTGCCAGCAGCCAGGACAGGGGGGCCACCGGGGAGCTGTTTTTT. This encodes CASSQDRGATGELFF.